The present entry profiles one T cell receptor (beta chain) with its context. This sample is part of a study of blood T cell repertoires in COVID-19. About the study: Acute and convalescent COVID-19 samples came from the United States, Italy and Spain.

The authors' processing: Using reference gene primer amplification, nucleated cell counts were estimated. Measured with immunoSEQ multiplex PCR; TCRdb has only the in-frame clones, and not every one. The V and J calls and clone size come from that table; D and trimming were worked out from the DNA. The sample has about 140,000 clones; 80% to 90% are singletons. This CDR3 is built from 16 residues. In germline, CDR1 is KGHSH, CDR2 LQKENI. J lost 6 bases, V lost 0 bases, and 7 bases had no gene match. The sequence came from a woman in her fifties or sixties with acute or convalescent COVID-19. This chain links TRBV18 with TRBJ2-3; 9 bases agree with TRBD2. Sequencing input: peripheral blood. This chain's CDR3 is CASSPPGLAGPDTQYF. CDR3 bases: TGTGCCAGCTCACCACCGGGACTAGCAGGTCCGGATACGCAGTATTTT.